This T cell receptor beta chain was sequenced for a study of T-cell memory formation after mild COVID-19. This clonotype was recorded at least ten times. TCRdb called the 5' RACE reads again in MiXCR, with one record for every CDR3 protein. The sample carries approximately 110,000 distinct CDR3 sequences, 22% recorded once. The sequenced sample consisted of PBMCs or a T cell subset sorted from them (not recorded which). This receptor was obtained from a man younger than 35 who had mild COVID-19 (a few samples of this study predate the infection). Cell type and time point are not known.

CDR3 in DNA: TGTGCCAGCAGCTTTGGTACCTACAATGAGCAGTTCTTC. Translating it yields CASSFGTYNEQFF. The J gene is TRBJ2-1, the V gene TRBV7-9; D is ambiguous. Trimming shortened V by 3 bases and J by 2 bases, and 5 bases separated the two germline ends. Germline V gene data show CDR1 as SEHNR and CDR2 as FQNEAQ (reference sequence). The CDR3 is 13 residues long.